Listed below are T cell receptor beta chains from one sample, sequenced in a study of tumor-infiltrating lymphocytes in primary liver carcinoma. MiXCR, applied by TCRdb to the multiplex PCR reads, yields one record per CDR3 protein. The profile shows about 310,000 distinct CDR3 sequences, nearly 60% of them singletons. What was sequenced was peripheral blood. These receptors originate from a woman younger than 45 with primary liver carcinoma and hepatitis B virus infection. Both conserved end residues are part of each CDR3. The D gene is left open where the match is weak. Not every row has a clone size; where given, it reads once, few, many or a size class.

J	size	V	D	DNA	CDR3
TRBJ1-1	.	TRBV12-3/TRBV12-4	.	TGTGCCACCAGTCCGGGATCGGGAAGCACTGAAGCTTTCTTT	CATSPGSGSTEAFF
TRBJ2-7	.	TRBV10-2	TRBD2	TGCGCCAGCAGCCCCGGGACTAGCTTCGACGAGCAGTACTTC	CASSPGTSFDEQYF
TRBJ1-2	many	TRBV12-3/TRBV12-4	.	TGTGCCAGCAGTTTGACGGGGAAGAGGGGCTACACCTTC	CASSLTGKRGYTF
TRBJ1-5	.	TRBV28	TRBD1	TGTGCCAGCAGTTCGACGCAGGGGGATCAGCCCCAGCATTTT	CASSSTQGDQPQHF
TRBJ2-7	.	TRBV11-2	.	TGTACCAGCAGCCCAGAGAGGCTAGCAGGAGGCGAGCAGTACTTC	CTSSPERLAGGEQYF
TRBJ1-5	few	TRBV28	.	TGTGCCAGCAGTTTGTACCAGGATAATCAGGCCCAGCATTTT	CASSLYQDNQAQHF
TRBJ2-1	.	TRBV12-3/TRBV12-4	TRBD2	TGTGCCAGCAGTCAGCGAGCGGGACGCGGGATCAATGAGCAATTCTTC	CASSQRAGRGINEQFF
TRBJ2-5	few	TRBV4-1	.	TGCGCCAGCACCCCAGGGCCTAGAGAGGGTGAGACCCAGTACTTC	CASTPGPREGETQYF
TRBJ2-3	few	TRBV6-1	.	TGTGCCATTCGAGGCCCTGGTCAGACCACAGATACGCAGTATTTT	CAIRGPGQTTDTQYF
TRBJ2-3	once	TRBV4-1	.	TGCGCCAGCACCCTGGCGGAGGGAGGAGATACGCAGTATTTT	CASTLAEGGDTQYF
TRBJ1-4	many	TRBV12-3/TRBV12-4	.	TGTGCCAGCACCTGGAAGGCAAGCGAAAAACTGTTTTTT	CASTWKASEKLFF
TRBJ2-3	.	TRBV11-2	.	TGTGCCAGCAGATTAGTTGGTGGGTCCGCAGATACGCATTATTTT	CASRLVGGSADTHYF
TRBJ2-2	.	TRBV12-3/TRBV12-4	.	TGTGCCGTGACACGGTGGAACACCGGGGAGCTGTTTTTT	CAVTRWNTGELFF
TRBJ2-7	few	TRBV5-4	.	TGTGCCAGCAGCCCAGACGGGACGATCCCACCCTACGAGCAGTACTTC	CASSPDGTIPPYEQYF
TRBJ1-5	.	TRBV4-1	TRBD1	TGCGCCAGCAGCCAAGATAGGGGCTTACAGGGGGGCCATAGCAATCAGCCCCAGCATTTT	CASSQDRGLQGGHSNQPQHF
TRBJ1-1	.	TRBV30	.	TGTGCCTGGAAAGGGGCCTGGAACGCTGAAGCTTTCTTT	CAWKGAWNAEAFF